This T cell receptor beta chain appears in the sequencing data of a study of blood T cell repertoires in COVID-19. As processed by the authors: Amplification with reference gene primers provided the estimates of nucleated cell counts. The assay was immunoSEQ multiplex PCR, and TCRdb's table has in-frame clones only and misses some. For V, J and clone size, that table is used; D and trimming come from the DNA. The sample carries more than 110,000 clones, less than 85% recorded once. A single count supports this clone. The germline CDR1 and CDR2 sequences are MDHEN and SYDVKM. The CDR3 totals 15 residues. Trimming at V came to 4 bases and at J to 4 bases, leaving 2 bases not matched to a gene.

Sequencing used PBMCs or T cells enriched from blood (not recorded which). The receptor was derived from a woman younger than 35 who had been exposed to COVID-19. V and J are TRBV28 and TRBJ2-2, with TRBD2 identical over 11 bases. The CDR3 DNA reads TGTGCCAGCAGTTCGCTAGCGGGAGGCACCGGGGAGCTGTTTTTT. Residues: CASSSLAGGTGELFF.